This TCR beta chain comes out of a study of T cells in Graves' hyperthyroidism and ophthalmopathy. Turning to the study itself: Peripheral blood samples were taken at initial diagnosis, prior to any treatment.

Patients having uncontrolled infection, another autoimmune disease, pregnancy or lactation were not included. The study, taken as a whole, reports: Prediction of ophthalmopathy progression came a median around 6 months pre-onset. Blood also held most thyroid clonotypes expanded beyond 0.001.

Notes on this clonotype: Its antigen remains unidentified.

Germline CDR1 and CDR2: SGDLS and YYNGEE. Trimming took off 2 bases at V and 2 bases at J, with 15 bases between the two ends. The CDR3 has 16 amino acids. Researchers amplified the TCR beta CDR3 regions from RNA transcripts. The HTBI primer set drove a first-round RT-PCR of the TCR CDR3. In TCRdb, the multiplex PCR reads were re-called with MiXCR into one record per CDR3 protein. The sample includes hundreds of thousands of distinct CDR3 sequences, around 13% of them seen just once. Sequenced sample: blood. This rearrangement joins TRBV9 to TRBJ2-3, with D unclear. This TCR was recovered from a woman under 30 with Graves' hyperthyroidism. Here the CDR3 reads CASSVPGILDTDTQYF. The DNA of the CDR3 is TGTGCCAGCAGCGTTCCCGGCATCCTTGACACAGATACGCAGTATTTT.